The table lists the clone carrying this T cell receptor (beta chain) with a count of one. V lost 1 base, J lost 2 bases, and 10 bases stayed unmatched. Germline V lookup: CDR1 MNHEY, CDR2 SMNVEV (reference sequence). CDR3 length: 18 amino acids. The sample originates from a study of blood T cell repertoires in COVID-19. Looking at the study overall: Samples representing acute and convalescent COVID-19 were sourced from the United States, Italy and Spain. In each case, the material was cDNA or gDNA derived from T cells, B-cell-depleted T cells, or PBMCs.

In the original workflow: Amplifying reference gene primers gave estimates of nucleated cell counts. TCRdb keeps only in-frame clones here, not all; method: immunoSEQ multiplex PCR. V and J calls and clone size follow that table, whereas D and trimming were derived from the DNA. Counted here are 87,000 or so clones, 80% to 90% occurring once; the ten biggest clones make up 11%. The receptor was derived from an elderly man with acute or convalescent COVID-19. What was sequenced was peripheral blood. The chain recombines TRBV27 with TRBJ1-4; 7 bases align to TRBD1. CDR3 bases: TGTGCCAGCAGTTTATACGGCGGGACAGCGAGTACTAATGAAAAACTGTTTTTT. Its protein is CASSLYGGTASTNEKLFF.